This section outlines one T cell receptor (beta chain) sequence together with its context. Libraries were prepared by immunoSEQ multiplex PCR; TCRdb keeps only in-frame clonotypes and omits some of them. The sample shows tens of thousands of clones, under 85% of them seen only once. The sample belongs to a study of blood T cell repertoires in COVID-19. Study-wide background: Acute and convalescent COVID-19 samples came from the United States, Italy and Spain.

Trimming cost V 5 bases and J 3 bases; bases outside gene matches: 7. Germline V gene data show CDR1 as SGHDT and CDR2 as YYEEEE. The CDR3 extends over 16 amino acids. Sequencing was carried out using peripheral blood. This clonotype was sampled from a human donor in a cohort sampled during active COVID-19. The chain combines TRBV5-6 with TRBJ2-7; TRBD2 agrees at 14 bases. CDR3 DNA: TGTGCCAGCAGTTGGACTAGCGGGGGGTCCATCTACGAGCAGTACTTC. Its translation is CASSWTSGGSIYEQYF.